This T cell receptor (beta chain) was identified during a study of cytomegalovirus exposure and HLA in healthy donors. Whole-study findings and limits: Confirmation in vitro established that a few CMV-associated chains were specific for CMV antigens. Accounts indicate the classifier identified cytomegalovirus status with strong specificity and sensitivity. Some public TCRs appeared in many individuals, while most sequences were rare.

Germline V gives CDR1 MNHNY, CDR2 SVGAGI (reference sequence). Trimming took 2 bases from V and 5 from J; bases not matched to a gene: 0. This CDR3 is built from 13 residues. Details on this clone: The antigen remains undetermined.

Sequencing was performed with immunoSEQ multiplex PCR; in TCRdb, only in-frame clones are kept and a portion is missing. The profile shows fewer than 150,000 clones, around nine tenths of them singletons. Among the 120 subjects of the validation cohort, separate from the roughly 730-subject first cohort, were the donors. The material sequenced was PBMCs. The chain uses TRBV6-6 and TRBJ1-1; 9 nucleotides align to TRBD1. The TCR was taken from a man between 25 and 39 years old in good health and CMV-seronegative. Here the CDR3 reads CASSYGTGTEAFF. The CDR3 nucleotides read TGTGCCAGCAGTTACGGGACAGGGACTGAAGCTTTCTTT.